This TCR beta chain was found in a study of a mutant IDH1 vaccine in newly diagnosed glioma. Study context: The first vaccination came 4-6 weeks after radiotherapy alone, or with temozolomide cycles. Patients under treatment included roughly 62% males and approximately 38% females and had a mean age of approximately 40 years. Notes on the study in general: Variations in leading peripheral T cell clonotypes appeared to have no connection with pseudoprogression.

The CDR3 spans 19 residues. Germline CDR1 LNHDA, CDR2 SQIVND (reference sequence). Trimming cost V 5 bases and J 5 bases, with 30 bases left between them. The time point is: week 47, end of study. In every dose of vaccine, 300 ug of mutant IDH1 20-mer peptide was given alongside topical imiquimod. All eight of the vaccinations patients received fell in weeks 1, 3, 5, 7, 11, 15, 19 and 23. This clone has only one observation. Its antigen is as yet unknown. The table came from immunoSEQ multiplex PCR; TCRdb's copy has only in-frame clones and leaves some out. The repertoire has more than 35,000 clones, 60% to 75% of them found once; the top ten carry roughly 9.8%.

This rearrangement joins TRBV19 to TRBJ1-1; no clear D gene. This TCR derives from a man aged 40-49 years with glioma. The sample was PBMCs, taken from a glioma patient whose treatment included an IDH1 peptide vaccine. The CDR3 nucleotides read TGTGCCAGTAGTGCACTCCCCGATCCGGGCCCCGACCTTAGTACTGAAGCTTTCTTT. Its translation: CASSALPDPGPDLSTEAFF.